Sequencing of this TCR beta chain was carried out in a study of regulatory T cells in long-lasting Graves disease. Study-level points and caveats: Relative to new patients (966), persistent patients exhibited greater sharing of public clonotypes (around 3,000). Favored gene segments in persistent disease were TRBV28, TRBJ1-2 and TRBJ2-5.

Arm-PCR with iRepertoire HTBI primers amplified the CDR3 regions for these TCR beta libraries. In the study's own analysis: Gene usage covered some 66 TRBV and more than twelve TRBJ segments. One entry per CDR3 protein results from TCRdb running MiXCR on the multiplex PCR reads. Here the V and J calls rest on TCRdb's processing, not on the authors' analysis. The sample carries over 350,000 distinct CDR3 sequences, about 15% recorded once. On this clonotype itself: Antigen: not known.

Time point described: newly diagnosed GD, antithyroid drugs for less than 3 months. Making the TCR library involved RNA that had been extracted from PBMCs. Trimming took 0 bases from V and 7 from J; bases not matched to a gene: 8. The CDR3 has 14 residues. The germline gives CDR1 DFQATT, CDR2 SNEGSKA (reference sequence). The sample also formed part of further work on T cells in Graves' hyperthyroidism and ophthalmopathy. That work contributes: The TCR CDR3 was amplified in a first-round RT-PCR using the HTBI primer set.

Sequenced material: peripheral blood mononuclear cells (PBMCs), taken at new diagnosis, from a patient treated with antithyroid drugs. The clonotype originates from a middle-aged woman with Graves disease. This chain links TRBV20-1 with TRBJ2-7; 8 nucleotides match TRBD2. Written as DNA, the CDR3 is TGCAGTGCTAGAGATTGCCGACTAGCGTCTGAGCAGTACTTC. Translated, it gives CSARDCRLASEQYF.